Listed below are T cell receptor beta chains from one sample, sequenced in a study of blood T cell repertoires in COVID-19. TCRdb's copy holds only in-frame clones and misses some; the assay was immunoSEQ multiplex PCR. The table includes 29,000 or so clones, roughly 94% detected once. Source material: peripheral blood. These receptors originate from a man in his forties or fifties with active COVID-19. Both conserved end residues are part of each CDR3. The D gene is left open where the match is weak. For some rows the clone size is stated as once, few or many, or as a class when expanded; others skip it.

TRBV9	16	TRBJ2-3	TRBD2	NA	TGTGCCAGCAGCGTATCCGGGGGGGGGCGCACAGATACGCAGTATTTT	CASSVSGGGRTDTQYF
TRBV6-6	13	TRBJ1-2	NA	NA	TGTGCCAGCAGTTTGTCACAGGAAAATGGCTACACCTTC	CASSLSQENGYTF
TRBV12-3/TRBV12-4	13	TRBJ1-2	TRBD1	once	TGTGCCAGCAGTCTACAGGGGGCGACTGTCCACACCTTC	CASSLQGATVHTF
TRBV5-8	15	TRBJ2-2	NA	NA	TGTGCCAGCAGCTGGCGGGGACAGAAAACCGGGGAGCTGTTTTTT	CASSWRGQKTGELFF
TRBV27	17	TRBJ2-5	TRBD2	NA	TGTGCCAGCAGTTTGAGGGAGAGCGGGAGGGGTCAAGAGACCCAGTACTTC	CASSLRESGRGQETQYF
TRBV6-4	14	TRBJ2-7	NA	NA	TGTGCCAGCAGTCCTGACAGGCTCTCCTACGAGCAGTACTTC	CASSPDRLSYEQYF
TRBV27	17	TRBJ2-3	TRBD2	once	TGTGCCAGCAGTTTATGGGCTAGCGGGGGGACCACAGATACGCAGTATTTT	CASSLWASGGTTDTQYF
TRBV5-4	14	TRBJ1-1	NA	NA	TGTGCCAGCAGGACCCTCGGGGTAAGCACTGAAGCTTTCTTT	CASRTLGVSTEAFF
TRBV5-4	14	TRBJ1-1	NA	NA	TGTGCCAGCAGCCTGGAAGGGGGGAACACTGAAGCTTTCTTT	CASSLEGGNTEAFF
TRBV6-5	16	TRBJ1-4	TRBD1	NA	TGTGCCAGCAGTTACTCCCCGACAGGGGGCGACGAAAAACTGTTTTTT	CASSYSPTGGDEKLFF
TRBV9	14	TRBJ1-1	TRBD1	NA	TGTGCCAGCAGCGGAAACGCGGGACAGGTTGAAGCTTTCTTT	CASSGNAGQVEAFF
TRBV4-1	13	TRBJ2-7	TRBD2	NA	TGCGCCAGCAGCCAATTAGTCGGGGGGTTGCAGTACTTC	CASSQLVGGLQYF
TRBV5-5	15	TRBJ2-4	NA	NA	TGTGCCAGCAGCTTGGGGGCAGTAGCCAAAAACATTCAGTACTTC	CASSLGAVAKNIQYF
TRBV5-1	14	TRBJ2-3	NA	NA	TGCGCCAGCAGTCCGGGGACCGGGGGAGATACGCAGTATTTT	CASSPGTGGDTQYF
TRBV4-2	11	TRBJ1-2	TRBD1	NA	TGTGCCAGCAGCCAAAGGGGGCCGCGGACCTTC	CASSQRGPRTF
TRBV2	14	TRBJ2-3	TRBD1	NA	TGTGCCAGCACCCCGGGACAGGGCACAGATACGCAGTATTTT	CASTPGQGTDTQYF
TRBV5-6	17	TRBJ2-3	NA	once	TGTGCCAGCAGCTATTTTCAGGGGCAGGTTTTTGGAGATACGCAGTATTTT	CASSYFQGQVFGDTQYF
TRBV5-1	15	TRBJ2-1	TRBD2	NA	TGCGCCAGCAGCTTGACTAGCGGGGGCTACAATGAGCAGTTCTTC	CASSLTSGGYNEQFF
TRBV4-1	17	TRBJ1-2	TRBD1	NA	TGCGCCAGCAGCCAAGGGAAGGGGGCAGGGGGCCGGTATGGCTACACCTTC	CASSQGKGAGGRYGYTF
TRBV10-2	12	TRBJ2-4	NA	NA	TGCGCCAGCAGTGAGTCGGGAACACGGGGGTACTTC	CASSESGTRGYF
TRBV5-1	15	TRBJ2-7	TRBD1	NA	TGCGCCAGCAGCCCCTACCGGGACAGACCCTACGAGCAGTACTTC	CASSPYRDRPYEQYF
TRBV10-2	14	TRBJ2-7	NA	NA	TGCGCCAGCAGTGGGCCAAGAGGGGGCTACGAGCAGTACTTC	CASSGPRGGYEQYF
TRBV28	13	TRBJ1-2	TRBD1	NA	TGTGCCAGCAAATCGGACAGGTACGGAGGCTACACCTTC	CASKSDRYGGYTF
TRBV5-1	15	TRBJ2-7	NA	NA	TGCGCCAGCAGCTTGGGCCAGCGAAACTCCTACGAGCAGTACTTC	CASSLGQRNSYEQYF
TRBV5-6	16	TRBJ2-3	TRBD1	NA	TGTGCCAGCAGCTCATCGGGGCAGGGGGCCGCAGATACGCAGTATTTT	CASSSSGQGAADTQYF
TRBV6-5	15	TRBJ1-3	NA	NA	TGTGCCAGCAGATCGTACAGGATCTCTGGAAACACCATATATTTT	CASRSYRISGNTIYF
TRBV29-1	13	TRBJ1-1	NA	NA	TGCAGCGTTGCAGGGATTGTGGCCACTGAAGCTTTCTTT	CSVAGIVATEAFF
TRBV9	14	TRBJ1-5	NA	NA	TGTGCCAGCAGCGTAGACCAGGGTTTGGAGCCCCAGCATTTT	CASSVDQGLEPQHF
TRBV5-1	17	TRBJ2-1	TRBD2	once	TGCGCCAGCAGCTCGGAAGGACTAGCGGGAAACTACAATGAGCAGTTCTTC	CASSSEGLAGNYNEQFF
TRBV19	11	TRBJ1-1	TRBD1	NA	TGTGCCAGTGGGACAGACAGGTCGACTTTCTTT	CASGTDRSTFF
TRBV5-1	14	TRBJ2-1	TRBD2	NA	TGCGCCAGCAGCTTGGTTGCTAGCGGGACCGAGCAGTTCTTC	CASSLVASGTEQFF
TRBV5-1	14	TRBJ1-1	NA	NA	TGCGCCAGCAGCTTGGCAGGAATGAACACTGAAGCTTTCTTT	CASSLAGMNTEAFF
TRBV2	15	TRBJ2-2	TRBD1	once	TGTGCCAGCAGCCAAAAGACCGGGACAGGGGTTCAACTGTTTTTT	CASSQKTGTGVQLFF
TRBV6-5	12	TRBJ1-2	TRBD1	NA	TGTGCCAGCGGAGGACAGGGATGGGGCTACACCTTC	CASGGQGWGYTF
TRBV4-1	15	TRBJ2-7	TRBD1	NA	TGCGCCAGCAGCCAAGAAGGCGACAGGGCGCGCGAGCAGTACTTC	CASSQEGDRAREQYF